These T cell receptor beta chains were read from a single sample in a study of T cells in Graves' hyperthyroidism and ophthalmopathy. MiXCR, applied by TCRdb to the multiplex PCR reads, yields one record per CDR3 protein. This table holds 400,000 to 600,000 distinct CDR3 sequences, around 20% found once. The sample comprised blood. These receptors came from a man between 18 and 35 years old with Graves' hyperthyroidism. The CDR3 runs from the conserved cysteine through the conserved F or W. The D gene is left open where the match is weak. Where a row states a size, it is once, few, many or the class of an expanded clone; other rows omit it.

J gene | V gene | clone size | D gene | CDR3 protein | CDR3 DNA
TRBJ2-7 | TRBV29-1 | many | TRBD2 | CSERGGEQYF | TGCAGCGAGCGGGGCGGCGAGCAGTACTTC
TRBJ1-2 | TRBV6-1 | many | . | CASNLQGDGYTF | TGTGCCAGCAACTTACAGGGAGATGGCTACACCTTC
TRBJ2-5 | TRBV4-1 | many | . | CASSQGFQKRETQYF | TGCGCCAGCAGCCAAGGTTTTCAGAAGCGTGAGACCCAGTACTTC
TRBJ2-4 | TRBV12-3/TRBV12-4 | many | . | CASTDGLAKNIQYF | TGTGCCAGTACTGACGGTCTAGCCAAAAACATTCAGTACTTC
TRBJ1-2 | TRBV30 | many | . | CACAPFYTF | TGTGCCTGTGCCCCCTTCTACACCTTC
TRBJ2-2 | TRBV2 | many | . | CASSFRGDTGELFF | TGTGCCAGCAGTTTTCGCGGGGACACCGGGGAGCTGTTTTTT
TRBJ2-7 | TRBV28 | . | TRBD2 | CASGSGGRNEQYF | TGTGCCAGCGGTAGCGGGGGTAGGAACGAGCAGTACTTC
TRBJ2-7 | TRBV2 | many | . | CASSDRTGPEQYF | TGTGCCAGCAGTGATCGCACAGGTCCCGAGCAGTACTTC
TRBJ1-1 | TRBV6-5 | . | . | CASRYLMDTEAFF | TGTGCCAGCAGGTACTTGATGGACACTGAAGCTTTCTTT
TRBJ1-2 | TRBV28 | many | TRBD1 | CASTMTGYNYGYTF | TGTGCCAGCACCATGACAGGGTACAACTATGGCTACACCTTC
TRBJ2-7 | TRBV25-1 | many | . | CASSELSSYEQYF | TGTGCCAGCAGTGAATTAAGCTCCTACGAGCAGTACTTC
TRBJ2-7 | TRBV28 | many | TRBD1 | CASHPGTVSSYEQYF | TGTGCCAGCCATCCCGGGACAGTGAGCTCCTACGAGCAGTACTTC
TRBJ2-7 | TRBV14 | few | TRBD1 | CASSNRTGSVSYEQYF | TGTGCCAGCAGCAACCGGACAGGCTCCGTCTCCTACGAGCAGTACTTC
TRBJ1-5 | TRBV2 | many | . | CASAWDFRGNQPQHF | TGTGCCAGCGCCTGGGATTTTCGGGGGAATCAGCCCCAGCATTTT
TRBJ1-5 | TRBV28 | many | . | CASSHEYPNQPQHF | TGTGCCAGCAGTCACGAATACCCTAATCAGCCCCAGCATTTT